This entry lists 4 T cell receptor beta chains sequenced from one sample in a study of blood T cell repertoires in COVID-19. Libraries were prepared by immunoSEQ multiplex PCR; TCRdb keeps only in-frame clonotypes and omits some of them. The sample lists about 98,000 clones, 70% to 90% occurring once. The sample was peripheral blood. The receptors were sampled from a man aged 55-75 years with acute or convalescent COVID-19.

The V call is TRBV19, the J call TRBJ2-1, with 9 nucleotides matching TRBD1. V lost 9 bases to trimming and J lost 6 bases; unmatched junction nucleotides: 3. Germline V lookup: CDR1 LNHDA, CDR2 SQIVND (reference sequence). The CDR3 length is 12 residues. The CDR3 loop is CASRQGGNEQFF. CDR3 coding DNA: TGTGCCAGCCGACAGGGGGGCAATGAGCAGTTCTTC.

For the CDR3, the DNA is TGTGCCAGCAGTTACTCGGGACTAGCTGGGGAGACCCAGTACTTC. This codes for CASSYSGLAGETQYF. The chain uses TRBV6-2 or TRBV6-3 and TRBJ2-5; TRBD2 agrees at 9 bases. This CDR3 spans 15 amino acids. V lost 0 bases to trimming and J lost 5 bases; unmatched junction nucleotides: 4. In germline, CDR1 is MNHEY, CDR2 SVGEGT.

The chain couples TRBV30 to TRBJ1-1; 7 nucleotides match TRBD1. The CDR3 has 13 residues. Germline V gene sequence: CDR1 GTSNPN, CDR2 SVGIG (reference sequence). Unmatched junction bases numbered 10, after V lost 2 bases and J lost 10 bases. CDR3 sequence reads: CAWSLQQGLVAFF. Written as DNA, the CDR3 is TGTGCCTGGAGTCTCCAACAGGGGCTGGTAGCTTTCTTT.

Written as DNA, the CDR3 is TGCGCCAGCAGCCAAGAATACGGAGACGAGCAGTACTTC. This codes for CASSQEYGDEQYF. The J gene is TRBJ2-7, the V gene TRBV4-1; D is undetermined. There are 13 residues in the CDR3. Trimming shortened V by 0 bases and J by 5 bases, and 8 bases separated the two germline ends. The germline V gene encodes CDR1 MGHRA and CDR2 YSYEKL.